This TCR beta chain was captured in a study of T cells in Graves' hyperthyroidism and ophthalmopathy. Across the study: Peripheral blood sampling occurred at initial diagnosis, before any treatment.

Comments on this clonotype: Its antigen is still unknown.

What was amplified from RNA transcripts were TCR beta CDR3 regions. HTBI primers drove first-round RT-PCR of the TCR CDR3. TCRdb used MiXCR to reprocess the multiplex PCR reads, holding one entry per CDR3 protein. The data hold 300,000 to 350,000 distinct CDR3 sequences, with around 13% observed a single time. Trimming took 0 bases from V and 2 from J, leaving 11 bases between them. CDR1 and CDR2 from the germline V gene are LNHNV and YYDKDF (reference sequence). This CDR3 comprises 16 residues. Regarding the study as a whole: Using 13 V-J features, a model discriminated ophthalmopathy from stable hyperthyroidism.

Aged 18 to 65, the patients had hyperthyroidism that was newly diagnosed and had lasted under 2 months. The study left out patients who had uncontrolled infection, other autoimmune disease, pregnancy or lactation. The receptor was isolated from a woman aged 25 to 39 with Graves' hyperthyroidism. This chain links TRBV15 with TRBJ1-3, with TRBD1 as a possible D gene (5 bases). Sequenced sample: blood. DNA of the CDR3: TGTGCCACCAGCAGAGAAATAAGGGGAGCTGGAAACACCATATATTTT. Translated, it gives CATSREIRGAGNTIYF.